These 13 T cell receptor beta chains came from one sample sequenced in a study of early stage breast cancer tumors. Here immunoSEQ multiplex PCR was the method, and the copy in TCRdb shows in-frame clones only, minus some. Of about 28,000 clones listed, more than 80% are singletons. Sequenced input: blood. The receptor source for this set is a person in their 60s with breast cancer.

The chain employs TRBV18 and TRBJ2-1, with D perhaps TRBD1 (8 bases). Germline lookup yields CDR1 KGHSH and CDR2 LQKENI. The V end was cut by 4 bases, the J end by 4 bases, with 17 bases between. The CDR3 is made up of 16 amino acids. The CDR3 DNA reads TGTGCCAGCTCACACGCGGGAGACAGGGGTTACAATGAGCAGTTCTTC. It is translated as CASSHAGDRGYNEQFF.

The CDR3 region is CASSLDRGWSEAFF. The DNA of the CDR3 is TGTGCCAGCAGTTTAGACAGGGGTTGGTCTGAAGCTTTCTTT. The rearrangement joins TRBV27 to TRBJ1-1, with 8 bases matching TRBD1. The junction had 5 bases not matched to a gene; V was cut back by 2 bases and J by 6 bases. This CDR3 has 14 amino acids. Germline lookup yields CDR1 MNHEY and CDR2 SMNVEV (reference sequence).

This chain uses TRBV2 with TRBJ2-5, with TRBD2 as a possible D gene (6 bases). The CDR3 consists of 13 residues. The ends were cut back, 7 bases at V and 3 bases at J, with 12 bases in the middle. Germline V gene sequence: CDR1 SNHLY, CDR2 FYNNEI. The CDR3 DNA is TGTGCCAGCACCCTAAGGAGGGAAGAGACCCAGTACTTC. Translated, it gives CASTLRREETQYF. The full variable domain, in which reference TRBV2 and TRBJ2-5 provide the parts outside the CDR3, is EPEVTQTPSHQVTQMGQEVILRCVPISNHLYFYWYRQILGQKVEFLVSFYNNEISEKSEIFDDQFSVERPDGSNFTLKIRSTKLEDSAMYFCASTLRREETQYFGPGTRLLVL.

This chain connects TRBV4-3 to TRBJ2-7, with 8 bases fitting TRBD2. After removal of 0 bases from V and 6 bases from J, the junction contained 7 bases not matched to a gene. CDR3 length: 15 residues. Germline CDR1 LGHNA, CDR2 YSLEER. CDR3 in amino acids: CASSQDVGREGEQYF. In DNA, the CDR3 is TGCGCCAGCAGCCAAGACGTGGGTCGGGAGGGCGAGCAGTACTTC.

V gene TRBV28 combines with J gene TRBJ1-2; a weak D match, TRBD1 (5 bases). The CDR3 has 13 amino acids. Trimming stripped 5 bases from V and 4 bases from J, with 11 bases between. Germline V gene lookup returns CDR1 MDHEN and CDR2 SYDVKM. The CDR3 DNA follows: TGTGCCAGCAGTACTGCAGGGTTCTATGGCTACACCTTC. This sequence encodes CASSTAGFYGYTF.

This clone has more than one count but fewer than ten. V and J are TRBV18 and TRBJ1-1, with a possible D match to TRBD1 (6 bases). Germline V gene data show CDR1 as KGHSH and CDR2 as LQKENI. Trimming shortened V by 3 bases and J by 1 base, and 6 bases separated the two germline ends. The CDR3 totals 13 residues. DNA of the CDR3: TGTGCCAGCTCACCGGGACAGAACACTGAAGCTTTCTTT. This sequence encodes CASSPGQNTEAFF.

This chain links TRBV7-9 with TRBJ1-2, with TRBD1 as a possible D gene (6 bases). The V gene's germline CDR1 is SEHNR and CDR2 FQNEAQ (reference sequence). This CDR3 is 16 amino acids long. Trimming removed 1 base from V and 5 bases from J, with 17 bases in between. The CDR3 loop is CASSLVGQGIGYGYTF. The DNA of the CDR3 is TGTGCCAGCAGCTTAGTAGGGCAGGGGATTGGATATGGCTACACCTTC.

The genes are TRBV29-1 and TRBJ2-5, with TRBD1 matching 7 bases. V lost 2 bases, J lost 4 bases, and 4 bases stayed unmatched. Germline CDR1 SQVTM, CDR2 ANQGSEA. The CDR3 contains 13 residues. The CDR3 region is CSVETGVGETQYF. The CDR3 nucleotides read TGCAGCGTTGAAACAGGGGTTGGAGAGACCCAGTACTTC.

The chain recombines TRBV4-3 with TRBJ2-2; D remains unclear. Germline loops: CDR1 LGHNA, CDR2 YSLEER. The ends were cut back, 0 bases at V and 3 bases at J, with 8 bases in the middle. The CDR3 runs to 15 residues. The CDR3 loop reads CASSQDESDTGELFF. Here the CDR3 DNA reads TGCGCCAGCAGCCAAGATGAAAGCGACACCGGGGAGCTGTTTTTT.

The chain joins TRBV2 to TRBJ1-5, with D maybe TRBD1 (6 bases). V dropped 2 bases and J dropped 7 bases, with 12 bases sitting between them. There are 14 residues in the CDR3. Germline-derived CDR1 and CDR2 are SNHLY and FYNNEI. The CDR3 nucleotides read TGTGCCAGCAGTGAACGGGCAGGGGACCAGCCCCAGCATTTT. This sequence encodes CASSERAGDQPQHF.

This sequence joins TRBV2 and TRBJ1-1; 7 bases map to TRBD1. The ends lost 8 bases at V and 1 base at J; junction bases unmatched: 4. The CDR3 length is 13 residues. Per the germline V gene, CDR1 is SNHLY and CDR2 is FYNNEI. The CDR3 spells CASGRQGNTEAFF. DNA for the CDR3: TGTGCCAGCGGTAGACAGGGGAACACTGAAGCTTTCTTT.

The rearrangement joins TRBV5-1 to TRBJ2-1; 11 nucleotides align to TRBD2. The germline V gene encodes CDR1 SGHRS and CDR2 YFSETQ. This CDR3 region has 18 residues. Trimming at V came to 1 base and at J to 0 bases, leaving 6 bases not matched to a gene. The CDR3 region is CASSLPASGRSSYNEQFF. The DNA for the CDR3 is TGCGCCAGCAGCTTGCCGGCTAGCGGGAGGAGCTCCTACAATGAGCAGTTCTTC. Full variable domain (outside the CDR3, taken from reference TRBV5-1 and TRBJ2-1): KAGVTQTPRYLIKTRGQQVTLSCSPISGHRSVSWYQQTPGQGLQFLFEYFSETQRNKGNFPGRFSGRQFSNSRSEMNVSTLELGDSALYLCASSLPASGRSSYNEQFFGPGTRLTVL.

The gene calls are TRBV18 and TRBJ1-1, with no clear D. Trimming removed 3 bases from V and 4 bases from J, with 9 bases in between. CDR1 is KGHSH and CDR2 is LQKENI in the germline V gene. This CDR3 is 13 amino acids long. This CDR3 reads CASSPQVSTEAFF. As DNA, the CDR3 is TGTGCCAGCTCACCGCAGGTATCCACTGAAGCTTTCTTT.